This T cell receptor (beta chain) originates from a study of OX40 agonist ivuxolimab in advanced cancers. Whole-study context: The patients received agonistic anti-OX40 (CD134) antibody ivuxolimab. Prior checkpoint blockade (anti-PD-1, anti-PD-L1 or anti-CTLA-4) was permitted; approximately 40% had it.

With regard to this clone: Its antigen is unidentified.

Findings of the study overall: More expanded clones were seen, on average, in CD8+ T cells than in CD4+. Low normalized T-cell clonal expansion was also seen in some nonresponders.

Looked up from germline, CDR1 is PRHDT and CDR2 is FYEKMQ (reference sequence). The CDR3 loop spans 15 amino acids. V dropped 0 bases and J dropped 2 bases, with 10 bases sitting between them. TCRdb's copy holds only in-frame clones and misses some; the assay was immunoSEQ multiplex PCR. The table shows tens of thousands of clones, with about 86% occurring only once. This chain uses TRBV13 with TRBJ1-2, with D uncertain. The sample here was CD4+ or CD8+ T cells sorted from blood, taken in a trial of the OX40 agonist ivuxolimab. The TCR comes from an adult with an advanced solid tumor such as melanoma, head and neck, liver or kidney cancer. The CDR3 reads CASSLGRKGNYGYTF. The CDR3 DNA reads TGTGCCAGCAGCTTAGGCCGGAAAGGGAACTATGGCTACACCTTC.